Below are 18 T cell receptor beta chains sequenced from a single sample in a study of blood T cell repertoires in COVID-19. Generated by immunoSEQ multiplex PCR, the TCRdb table keeps only in-frame clones and is missing some. In the table there are about 100,000 clones, roughly 90% of which are singletons. The sequencing sample was made of peripheral blood. The source is a man aged 60-69 years with acute or convalescent COVID-19.

This sequence joins TRBV29-1 and TRBJ2-1; D is unclear. The CDR3 runs to 14 residues. Trimming took off 2 bases at V and 8 bases at J, with 16 bases between the two ends. Germline V gives CDR1 SQVTM, CDR2 ANQGSEA. The CDR3 here is CSVEKPPRGDEQFF. CDR3 nucleotide sequence: TGCAGCGTTGAAAAGCCCCCGAGAGGCGATGAGCAGTTCTTC.

V is TRBV29-1 and J is TRBJ1-1, with 9 nucleotides matching TRBD1. The length of the CDR3 is 13 residues. V trimming: 5 bases; J trimming: 5 bases; junction bases outside the gene matches: 6. Germline CDR1 SQVTM, CDR2 ANQGSEA. For the CDR3, the DNA is TGCAGCGTTTACAGGGGGCTCGGAACTGAAGCTTTCTTT. Translating gives CSVYRGLGTEAFF.

V gene TRBV28 combines with J gene TRBJ2-7; 7 nucleotides match TRBD2. This CDR3 has 16 residues. CDR1 and CDR2 (germline): MDHEN, SYDVKM. V lost 7 bases, J lost 0 bases, and 12 bases stayed unmatched. The CDR3 region is CASNSLSRGSSYEQYF. The CDR3 DNA reads as TGTGCCAGCAACTCCCTCTCGCGCGGGAGCTCCTACGAGCAGTACTTC.

This rearrangement joins TRBV28 to TRBJ1-1, with 8 nucleotides matching TRBD1. In germline, CDR1 is MDHEN, CDR2 SYDVKM. With V trimmed by 5 bases and J by 0 bases, 5 bases remained unmatched. The CDR3 totals 15 residues. CDR3 region: CASSIRQGMNTEAFF. The CDR3 nucleotides are TGTGCCAGCAGTATTCGACAGGGGATGAACACTGAAGCTTTCTTT. Using reference TRBV28 and TRBJ1-1 for the parts outside the CDR3, the full variable domain is DVKVTQSSRYLVKRTGEKVFLECVQDMDHENMFWYRQDPGLGLRLIYFSYDVKMKEKGDIPEGYSVSREKKERFSLILESASTNQTSMYLCASSIRQGMNTEAFFGQGTRLTVV.

V gene TRBV7-9 combines with J gene TRBJ2-7; D might be TRBD1 (8 bases). The CDR3 loop spans 15 amino acids. The germline V gene encodes CDR1 SEHNR and CDR2 FQNEAQ (reference sequence). V lost 3 bases, J lost 6 bases, and 18 bases lay in between. CDR3 region: CASSFSGTGDGEQYF. In DNA form, the CDR3 reads TGTGCCAGCAGCTTCAGCGGGACAGGTGACGGCGAGCAGTACTTC.

The chain has TRBV5-6 and TRBJ1-2, with D perhaps matching TRBD1 (5 bases). CDR3 length: 15 residues. Between the trimmed V and J ends, which lost 3 bases and 6 bases, there was a span of 18 bases. Germline assignment: CDR1 SGHDT and CDR2 YYEEEE. The CDR3 DNA reads as TGTGCCAGCAGCTATAGGCGGGACCCGAGCGATGGCTACACCTTC. Its translation: CASSYRRDPSDGYTF.

This sequence joins TRBV7-9 and TRBJ2-1; 7 bases match TRBD1. The germline V gene encodes CDR1 SEHNR and CDR2 FQNEAQ (reference sequence). This CDR3 has 15 residues. Trimming took 5 bases from V and 2 from J; bases not matched to a gene: 6. CDR3 DNA sequence: TGTGCCAGCAGCAAGGACAGGTCGACCTACAATGAGCAGTTCTTC. This sequence encodes CASSKDRSTYNEQFF.

This clone showed up just once. The J gene is TRBJ2-5, the V gene TRBV28, with D possibly being TRBD1 (5 bases). Between the trimmed V and J ends, which lost 9 bases and 2 bases, there was a span of 16 bases. This CDR3 region has 14 residues. Per the germline V gene, CDR1 is MDHEN and CDR2 is SYDVKM. The CDR3 is CASRQPLSQETQYF. The CDR3 nucleotides read TGTGCCAGTAGACAGCCCTTAAGTCAAGAGACCCAGTACTTC.

J is TRBJ1-1 and V is TRBV5-6; TRBD1 agrees at 9 bases. The V gene's germline CDR1 is SGHDT and CDR2 YYEEEE. This CDR3 comprises 16 residues. The J segment lost 5 bases and the V segment lost 2 bases, leaving 10 bases of the junction unmatched. Written as DNA, the CDR3 is TGTGCCAGCAGCTTTTCCGGGACAGGGAGCGATACTGAAGCTTTCTTT. It translates to CASSFSGTGSDTEAFF.

This clone was detected only once. The V and J genes are TRBV23-1 and TRBJ2-2; a possible D gene is TRBD2 (5 bases). TRBV23-1 is classed as an ORF, of uncertain function. Deletions cut 6 bases from V and 0 bases from J, with 26 bases between. The CDR3 spans 20 residues. CDR3 protein: CASSDVPIGSRHTNTGELFF. CDR3 bases: TGCGCCAGCAGCGACGTACCTATTGGGAGCCGACATACGAACACCGGGGAGCTGTTTTTT.

The chain couples TRBV27 to TRBJ1-6; TRBD1 matches at 9 bases. With V trimmed by 4 bases and J by 6 bases, 7 bases remained unmatched. The CDR3 spans 16 residues. The germline V gene has CDR1 MNHEY and CDR2 SMNVEV (reference sequence). The DNA of the CDR3 is TGTGCCAGCAGTTCCACAGGGGGCCCCACTAATTCACCCCTCCACTTT. This codes for CASSSTGGPTNSPLHF.

The chain joins TRBV27 to TRBJ2-4; 7 positions match TRBD1. The length of the CDR3 is 16 residues. Losses at the gene ends were 4 bases for V and 0 bases for J; bases not matched to a gene: 6. Germline V gene data show CDR1 as MNHEY and CDR2 as SMNVEV (reference sequence). CDR3 loop: CASSSGTARAKNIQYF. In DNA form, the CDR3 reads TGTGCCAGCAGTTCCGGGACAGCTCGAGCCAAAAACATTCAGTACTTC.

The chain has TRBV7-9 and TRBJ2-5; 15 nucleotides line up with TRBD2. CDR1 and CDR2 from the germline V gene are SEHNR and FQNEAQ (reference sequence). The junction had 4 bases not matched to a gene; V was cut back by 6 bases and J by 2 bases. CDR3 length: 16 amino acids. The CDR3 coding sequence is TGTGCCAGCAGTCCTGGACTAGCGGGAGGGCAAGAGACCCAGTACTTC. The encoded protein is CASSPGLAGGQETQYF.

This sequence joins TRBV2 and TRBJ1-4; the D is unclear. Trimming took off 9 bases at V and 6 bases at J, with 11 bases between the two ends. The CDR3 totals 12 residues. CDR1 and CDR2 from the germline V gene are SNHLY and FYNNEI. CDR3 sequence reads: CASSSGYEKLFF. DNA of the CDR3: TGTGCCAGTAGCAGCGGGTATGAAAAACTGTTTTTT. The variable domain in full, completed from reference TRBV2 and TRBJ1-4, reads EPEVTQTPSHQVTQMGQEVILRCVPISNHLYFYWYRQILGQKVEFLVSFYNNEISEKSEIFDDQFSVERPDGSNFTLKIRSTKLEDSAMYFCASSSGYEKLFFGSGTQLSVL.

The chain combines TRBV7-2 with TRBJ2-1; possible D gene TRBD2, 5 bases. Germline V gene sequence: CDR1 SGHTA, CDR2 FQGNSA. V lost 3 bases and J 5 bases, leaving 11 bases between the germline ends. The CDR3 extends over 14 amino acids. The CDR3 DNA reads TGTGCCAGCAGCTTCTCCGACTACCACAATGAGCAGTTCTTC. It yields the protein CASSFSDYHNEQFF. Combining the CDR3 with reference TRBV7-2 and TRBJ2-1 gives the whole variable domain GAGVSQSPSNKVTEKGKDVELRCDPISGHTALYWYRQSLGQGLEFLIYFQGNSAPDKSGLPSDRFSAERTGGSVSTLTIQRTQQEDSAVYLCASSFSDYHNEQFFGPGTRLTVL.

This sequence joins TRBV21-1 and TRBJ2-3; the table calls TRBD1, which could not be checked here. TRBV21-1 is noted as a pseudogene. The CDR3 spans 16 residues. The CDR3 DNA follows: TGTGCCAGCAGCAATATGTCAGGGGTTAACACAGATACGCAGTATTTT. Amino acid sequence: CASSNMSGVNTDTQYF.

The J gene is TRBJ2-3, the V gene TRBV7-3; the D gene is possibly TRBD2 (6 bases). Looked up from germline, CDR1 is SGHTA and CDR2 is FQGTGA. The CDR3 has 15 residues. Trimming left V 1 base short and J 3 bases short, with 11 bases between. CDR3 sequence: CASSLKTGVTDTQYF. The CDR3 DNA reads TGTGCCAGCAGCTTAAAGACGGGAGTAACAGATACGCAGTATTTT.

This chain uses TRBV28 with TRBJ1-3; 9 bases fit TRBD1. The CDR3 sequence is 14 residues long. The germline V gene has CDR1 MDHEN and CDR2 SYDVKM. The J segment lost 3 bases and the V segment lost 5 bases, leaving 2 bases of the junction unmatched. The CDR3 nucleotides are TGTGCCAGCAGTACAGGGGGCGGTGGAAACACCATATATTTT. Protein sequence: CASSTGGGGNTIYF.